This T cell receptor (beta chain) was profiled in a study of cytomegalovirus exposure and HLA in healthy donors. About the study: Sequencing of roughly 180 million T cells in an earlier analysis found some 100 million unique TCR beta sequences.

A note on this clone: Antigen: not known.

With 60 Vbeta and 13 Jbeta primers, the PCR was carried out. Produced via immunoSEQ multiplex PCR; TCRdb's table is partial and in-frame only. The sample comprises some 130,000 clones, 75% to 85% of which are singletons, and 1.1% rests with the top ten. The V gene's germline CDR1 is ENHRY and CDR2 SYGVKD. The length of the CDR3 is 16 residues. The V segment lost 10 bases and the J segment 1 base; nucleotides outside the gene matches: 12. Broader study findings: The records held CMV serostatus as the only immune exposure information. Reportedly, TCR beta sequences accurately predicted HLA-A and HLA-B alleles in most subjects. Whilst most TCR sequences proved rare, a subset of public TCRs occurred across many donors.

The sample taken for sequencing was PBMCs. This TCR came from a male donor in good health and CMV-seronegative. The rearrangement uses TRBV10-3 and TRBJ2-1; TRBD1 aligns across 8 bases. For the CDR3, the DNA is TGTGCCACCCGGGACGTCCAGGGGGCATCCTACAATGAGCAGTTCTTC. Protein sequence: CATRDVQGASYNEQFF.